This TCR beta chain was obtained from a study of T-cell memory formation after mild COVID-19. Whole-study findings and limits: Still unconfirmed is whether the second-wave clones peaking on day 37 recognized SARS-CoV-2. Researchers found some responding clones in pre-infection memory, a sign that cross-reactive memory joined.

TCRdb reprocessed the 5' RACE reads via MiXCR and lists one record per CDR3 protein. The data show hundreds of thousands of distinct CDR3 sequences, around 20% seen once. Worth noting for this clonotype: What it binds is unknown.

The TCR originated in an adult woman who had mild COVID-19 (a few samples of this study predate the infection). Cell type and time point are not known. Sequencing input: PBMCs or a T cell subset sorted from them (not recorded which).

CDR3 amino acids: CSARGNSGRWYEQYF. The CDR3 DNA is TGCAGTGCTAGAGGAAATAGCGGGAGGTGGTACGAGCAGTACTTC. This chain uses TRBV20-1 with TRBJ2-7, with 10 nucleotides matching TRBD2. CDR1 and CDR2 from the germline V gene are DFQATT and SNEGSKA (reference sequence). J was trimmed by 4 bases and V by 1 base; bases with no gene match: 7. The CDR3 runs to 15 residues.